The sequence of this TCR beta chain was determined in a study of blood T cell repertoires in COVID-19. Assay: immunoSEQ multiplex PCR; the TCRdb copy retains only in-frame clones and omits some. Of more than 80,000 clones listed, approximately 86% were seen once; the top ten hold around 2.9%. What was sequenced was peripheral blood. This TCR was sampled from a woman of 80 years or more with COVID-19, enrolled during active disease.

As DNA, the CDR3 is TGTGCCAGCAGCCTCTCAGTTGGAAACACCATATATTTT. This encodes CASSLSVGNTIYF. The chain employs TRBV6-2 or TRBV6-3 and TRBJ1-3; D is unclear. This CDR3 is built from 13 residues. Germline assignment: CDR1 MNHEY and CDR2 SVGEGT. V dropped 6 bases and J dropped 3 bases, with 9 bases sitting between them.